Listed below are T cell receptor beta chains from one sample, sequenced in a study of prognosis after radiotherapy for stage I lung cancer. TCRdb passed the multiplex PCR reads through MiXCR, listing each CDR3 protein once. The table includes about 27,000 distinct CDR3 sequences, around 30% detected once. The sequencing here drew on PBMCs, taken before or after stereotactic body radiation therapy (not recorded which). All receptors come from a donor older than 45 with non-small cell lung cancer. Each CDR3 is given with its conserved first and last residue. A D gene is named only where the DNA matches it firmly. Only part of the rows carry a size: once, few, many, or a class if the clone is expanded.

V: TRBV5-1
size: -
length: 16
D: -
J: TRBJ1-2
DNA: TGCGCCAGCAGCTTGGGTGGTGCAGAAGCTAACTATGGCTACACCTTC
CDR3: CASSLGGAEANYGYTF

V: TRBV11-2
size: -
length: 19
D: -
J: TRBJ2-7
DNA: TGTGCCAGCAGCTTAGCCCCTCCCAGGCGGAGCTGTCCCTCCTACGAGCAGTACTTC
CDR3: CASSLAPPRRSCPSYEQYF

V: TRBV28
size: many
length: 14
D: TRBD1
J: TRBJ2-7
DNA: TGTGCCAGCACCCGCCGGGACAGCCTCTACGAGCAGTACTTC
CDR3: CASTRRDSLYEQYF

V: TRBV20-1
size: -
length: 17
D: TRBD1
J: TRBJ1-2
DNA: TGCAGTGCTAGTGCGCCGACAGGGGGCCACCTTAACTATGGCTACACCTTC
CDR3: CSASAPTGGHLNYGYTF

V: TRBV18
size: -
length: 16
D: -
J: TRBJ2-2
DNA: TGTGCCAGCTCACCACCGGTGGGTGAGAGCACCGGGGAGCTGTTTTTT
CDR3: CASSPPVGESTGELFF

V: TRBV5-1
size: -
length: 16
D: -
J: TRBJ2-2
DNA: TGCGCCAGCAGCCCGTACCGGGGCGGCGACACCGGGGAGCTGTTTTTT
CDR3: CASSPYRGGDTGELFF

V: TRBV2
size: many
length: 14
D: -
J: TRBJ2-7
DNA: TGTGCCAGCAGTCCTACAGGGCCCCGCTACGAGCAGTACTTC
CDR3: CASSPTGPRYEQYF

V: TRBV28
size: many
length: 15
D: -
J: TRBJ2-7
DNA: TGTGCCAGCACTGAGGGGAGAACTCTTGGCTACGAGCAGTACTTC
CDR3: CASTEGRTLGYEQYF

V: TRBV5-1
size: many
length: 15
D: -
J: TRBJ2-6
DNA: TGCGCCAGCAGCTTGACAGGGTCTGGGGCCAACGTCCTGACTTTC
CDR3: CASSLTGSGANVLTF

V: TRBV24-1
size: many
length: 17
D: -
J: TRBJ1-5
DNA: TGTGCCACCAGTGATTCTACCACAGGGATGAGCAATCAGCCCCAGCATTTT
CDR3: CATSDSTTGMSNQPQHF

V: TRBV6-1
size: -
length: 14
D: -
J: TRBJ2-7
DNA: TGTGCCAGCAATTGGGAGTACAACTCCTACGAGCAGTACTTC
CDR3: CASNWEYNSYEQYF

V: TRBV20-1
size: -
length: 12
D: TRBD1
J: TRBJ2-7
DNA: TGCAGTGCTGTAACAGGGGCGACGGGGCAGTACTTC
CDR3: CSAVTGATGQYF

V: TRBV30
size: many
length: 15
D: TRBD2
J: TRBJ2-7
DNA: TGTGCCTGGAGGGGGACTAGCGGGGGGGCCTACGAGCAGTACTTC
CDR3: CAWRGTSGGAYEQYF

V: TRBV2
size: many
length: 14
D: -
J: TRBJ1-3
DNA: TGTGCCAGCAGCTTGACAGCCTCTGGAAACACCATATATTTT
CDR3: CASSLTASGNTIYF

V: TRBV10-3
size: many
length: 15
D: TRBD1
J: TRBJ2-7
DNA: TGTGCCATCAGTGAGTCGAAAAGGACAGGGGGCGAGCAGTACTTC
CDR3: CAISESKRTGGEQYF

V: TRBV12-5
size: -
length: 12
D: -
J: TRBJ2-5
DNA: TGTGCTAGTGGTTTCACGCGGGTCACCCAGTGCTTC
CDR3: CASGFTRVTQCF

V: TRBV28
size: -
length: 15
D: -
J: TRBJ1-5
DNA: TGTGCCAGCAGTCTCAGGACAGCTAGCAATCAGCCCCAGCATTTT
CDR3: CASSLRTASNQPQHF

V: TRBV12-3/TRBV12-4
size: few
length: 14
D: -
J: TRBJ2-2
DNA: TGTGCCAGCAGTTTCGGGGGAAACACCGGGGAGCTGTTTTTT
CDR3: CASSFGGNTGELFF

V: TRBV6-2/TRBV6-3
size: -
length: 15
D: -
J: TRBJ2-2
DNA: TGTGCCAGCAGTTTGGCAGGGACGAACACCGGGGAGCTGTTTTTT
CDR3: CASSLAGTNTGELFF

V: TRBV18
size: many
length: 17
D: -
J: TRBJ2-6
DNA: TGTGCCAGCTCACCCCCGGGACATCACTCTGGGGCCAACGTCCTGACTTTC
CDR3: CASSPPGHHSGANVLTF

V: TRBV11-2
size: -
length: 15
D: -
J: TRBJ2-7
DNA: TGTGCCAGCAGCTTACAGGGTCCGGGAGACTACGAGCAGTACTTC
CDR3: CASSLQGPGDYEQYF